This passage covers 18 T cell receptor beta chains from one sample sequenced in a study of persistence of HIV-infected CD4 T cells. This was the immunoSEQ version 4 assay in survey mode. Measured with immunoSEQ multiplex PCR; TCRdb has only the in-frame clones, and not every one. The sample includes just under 20,000 clones, about 84% of them seen just once. Stimulation used approximately 9.5 ug/mL lysate from CMV-infected fibroblasts. Responding CD4+ T cells were sorted by upregulation of both CD40 ligand and CD69. Their antigen targets remain unknown. Sequencing was performed on CD4+ T cells sorted from PBMCs after approximately 20-hour stimulation, taken from a patient who received antiretroviral therapy. The receptor set was obtained from an adult man with HIV who was CMV-seropositive.

The chain uses TRBV6-5 and TRBJ1-1; 9 bases map to TRBD1. Germline values: CDR1 MNHEY, CDR2 SVGAGI. V trimming: 7 bases; J trimming: 1 base; junction bases outside the gene matches: 4. The CDR3 runs 14 residues. The CDR3 nucleotides read TGTGCCAGCAACCTGGGACAGGGGAACACTGAAGCTTTCTTT. Protein: CASNLGQGNTEAFF.

This clone has just a few counts. The V and J genes are TRBV6-5 and TRBJ1-3; no clear D gene. Germline CDR1 MNHEY, CDR2 SVGAGI. The V end was cut by 7 bases, the J end by 0 bases, with 10 bases between. CDR3 length equals 14 residues. CDR3 coding DNA: TGTGCCAGCACAACGGGATCCTCTGGAAACACCATATATTTT. Translated: CASTTGSSGNTIYF.

This clone was found a few times. The chain joins TRBV18 to TRBJ1-6; no definite D call. The germline V gene has CDR1 KGHSH and CDR2 LQKENI. This CDR3 has 16 residues. V lost 5 bases and J 10 bases, leaving 21 bases between the germline ends. The CDR3 nucleotides read TGTGCCAGCTCATCGGACCGGGCATCAGGTGGATCACCCCTCCACTTT. This sequence encodes CASSSDRASGGSPLHF.

The CDR3 loop reads CASSPRTGGRDEQFF. The CDR3 DNA follows: TGTGCCAGCAGCCCGCGGACAGGGGGCAGGGATGAGCAGTTCTTC. The chain couples TRBV7-2 to TRBJ2-1, with TRBD1 matching 11 bases. CDR3 length equals 15 residues. With V trimmed by 5 bases and J by 8 bases, 8 bases remained unmatched. Germline V gives CDR1 SGHTA, CDR2 FQGNSA.

This rearrangement joins TRBV28 to TRBJ2-2, with D perhaps matching TRBD1 (6 bases). V was shortened by 6 bases and J by 1 base, with 18 bases between the two germline ends. Germline V gene data show CDR1 as MDHEN and CDR2 as SYDVKM. The CDR3 sequence is 17 residues long. CDR3 nucleotides: TGTGCCAGCAGCGCCGCCGGGACATCCCAGAACACCGGGGAGCTGTTTTTT. Protein: CASSAAGTSQNTGELFF.

The rearrangement links TRBV18 to TRBJ1-5, with 7 bases aligning to TRBD1. The germline V gene encodes CDR1 KGHSH and CDR2 LQKENI. J lost 4 bases, V lost 5 bases, and 2 bases had no gene match. The CDR3 runs 13 residues. For the CDR3, the DNA is TGTGCCAGCTCATCGGACAGGAATCAGCCCCAGCATTTT. It encodes CASSSDRNQPQHF. Filled out from reference TRBV18 and TRBJ1-5, the complete variable domain reads NAGVMQNPRHLVRRRGQEARLRCSPMKGHSHVYWYRQLPEEGLKFMVYLQKENIIDESGMPKERFSAEFPKEGPSILRIQQVVRGDSAAYFCASSSDRNQPQHFGDGTRLSIL.

The CDR3 sequence: CASTPQGGGQGGTDTQYF. CDR3 in DNA: TGTGCCAGCACCCCCCAAGGGGGCGGACAGGGGGGGACAGATACGCAGTATTTT. This chain links TRBV7-6 with TRBJ2-3; 10 nucleotides agree with TRBD1. The length of the CDR3 is 18 residues. The junction had 16 bases not matched to a gene; V was cut back by 7 bases and J by 3 bases. The germline gives CDR1 SGHVS, CDR2 FNYEAQ.

This chain joins TRBV10-2 and TRBJ2-5; a possible D gene is TRBD2 (6 bases). The CDR3 totals 14 residues. The germline V gene has CDR1 WSHSY and CDR2 SAAADI. The V end lost 7 bases, the J end lost 5 bases, and 17 bases lay between the germline ends. The CDR3 DNA is TGCGCCAGCAATAAGGGACGGGGGAGGGAGACCCAGTACTTC. This translates into CASNKGRGRETQYF.

The rearrangement joins TRBV14 to TRBJ1-1; no firm D call. With 5 bases removed from V and 3 bases from J, the gap between germline ends came to 10 bases. CDR1 SGHDN and CDR2 FVKESK come from the germline V gene. CDR3 size: 13 residues. The CDR3 loop is CASSFRADTEAFF. CDR3 coding DNA: TGTGCCAGCAGCTTCCGGGCCGACACTGAAGCTTTCTTT. Filled out from reference TRBV14 and TRBJ1-1, the complete variable domain reads EAGVTQFPSHSVIEKGQTVTLRCDPISGHDNLYWYRRVMGKEIKFLLHFVKESKQDESGMPNNRFLAERTGGTYSTLKVQPAELEDSGVYFCASSFRADTEAFFGQGTRLTVV.

This clone has just a few counts. This chain uses TRBV12-3 or TRBV12-4 with TRBJ1-3, with TRBD1 as a possible D gene (5 bases). This CDR3 region has 11 residues. V lost 7 bases and J lost 5, with 6 bases in between. CDR3 in DNA: TGTGCCAGCAAGGGGAGAAACACCATATATTTT. This gives the protein CASKGRNTIYF.

The chain recombines TRBV5-1 with TRBJ2-1; 15 bases map to TRBD2. V trimming: 3 bases; J trimming: 4 bases; junction bases outside the gene matches: 2. CDR3 length equals 16 residues. The germline V gene encodes CDR1 SGHRS and CDR2 YFSETQ. The CDR3 spells CASSSGTSGGYNEQFF. As DNA, the CDR3 is TGCGCCAGCAGCTCCGGGACTAGCGGGGGGTACAATGAGCAGTTCTTC.

The chain carries TRBV9 and TRBJ2-7, with 8 bases aligning to TRBD2. Unmatched junction bases numbered 5, after V lost 3 bases and J lost 0 bases. The CDR3 sequence is 15 residues long. Germline V gene sequence: CDR1 SGDLS, CDR2 YYNGEE. CDR3 sequence (DNA): TGTGCCAGCAGCGCCAGCGGGGGAAGCTCCTACGAGCAGTACTTC. Its translation: CASSASGGSSYEQYF.

The V and J genes are TRBV28 and TRBJ2-7; a possible D gene is TRBD1 (6 bases). The ends were cut back, 3 bases at V and 2 bases at J, with 23 bases in the middle. Germline loops: CDR1 MDHEN, CDR2 SYDVKM. The CDR3 contains 18 residues. The CDR3 DNA is TGTGCCAGCAGTTTTAGTCTGGGGGCCCCTCAGATAGCCTACGAGCAGTACTTC. It translates to CASSFSLGAPQIAYEQYF.

V and J are TRBV5-5 and TRBJ1-5; possibly TRBD1 for D (5 bases). The CDR3 consists of 15 residues. V was shortened by 0 bases and J by 10 bases, with 17 bases between the two germline ends. Germline V gives CDR1 SGHKS, CDR2 YYEKEE (reference sequence). The CDR3 region is CASSLGGREAEPQHF. Here the CDR3 DNA reads TGTGCCAGCAGCTTGGGTGGCAGGGAGGCTGAACCCCAGCATTTT.

The V and J genes are TRBV6-5 and TRBJ2-3; D possibly corresponds to TRBD2 (5 bases). V was clipped by 5 bases and J by 5 bases, with 14 bases between them. Germline V lookup: CDR1 MNHEY, CDR2 SVGAGI. The CDR3 length is 14 residues. The CDR3 loop is CASSPDSGLDTQYF. The CDR3 DNA sequence: TGTGCCAGCAGTCCAGATTCTGGACTAGATACGCAGTATTTT.

The chain employs TRBV19 and TRBJ1-5, with TRBD1 as a possible D gene (5 bases). Germline values: CDR1 LNHDA, CDR2 SQIVND (reference sequence). CDR3 length: 17 amino acids. Trimming pared 6 bases from V and 0 bases from J, leaving 18 bases between. CDR3 nucleotide sequence: TGTGCCAGTAGGGAGATAAGGGGATCCTATAGCAATCAGCCCCAGCATTTT. This translates into CASREIRGSYSNQPQHF.

V gene TRBV6-6 combines with J gene TRBJ1-3; maybe TRBD1 (5 bases). Looked up from germline, CDR1 is MNHNY and CDR2 is SVGAGI (reference sequence). This CDR3 is built from 15 residues. V lost 3 bases to trimming and J lost 6 bases, with 15 bases between them. The CDR3 loop reads CASSYHARGANTIYF. In DNA form, the CDR3 reads TGTGCCAGCAGTTATCATGCGAGGGGAGCAAACACCATATATTTT.

This clone was recorded a few times. CDR3 protein: CASFEGQGNSPLHF. The CDR3 DNA sequence: TGTGCCTCCTTCGAGGGGCAGGGGAATTCACCCCTCCACTTT. The chain uses TRBV2 and TRBJ1-6, with D perhaps TRBD1 (6 bases). Germline V gene lookup returns CDR1 SNHLY and CDR2 FYNNEI. This CDR3 spans 14 amino acids. V lost 11 bases and J 7 bases, leaving 18 bases between the germline ends.